This T cell receptor beta chain was sequenced for a study of cytomegalovirus exposure and HLA in healthy donors. Remarks on this clone: Its specificity is not known.

The PCR ran on 60 Vbeta and 13 Jbeta primers. Assay: immunoSEQ multiplex PCR; the TCRdb copy retains only in-frame clones and omits some. Among about 120,000 clones listed, roughly 72% were seen once. V was shortened by 0 bases and J by 3 bases, with 12 bases between the two germline ends. The CDR3 totals 16 residues. Germline assignment: CDR1 LGHNA and CDR2 YSLEER. Study-wide points: Later on, an analysis tied 15,000 to 20,000 TCR beta sequences to HLA alleles at 0.05 false discovery rate. A later analysis reportedly found that, within productive TCRs, an Asian-associated ancestry cluster had fewer N-insertions than the mean observed across the approximately 660 donors. Three chains linked to CMV were shown in vitro to be specific for CMV antigens.

The specimen sequenced was PBMCs. The clonotype comes from a male donor in good health and CMV-seronegative. This chain joins TRBV4-3 and TRBJ2-1, with D maybe TRBD1 (6 bases). Here the CDR3 DNA reads TGCGCCAGCAGCCAAGAGGGGGCCACCCTCTACAATGAGCAGTTCTTC. Its protein product is CASSQEGATLYNEQFF.